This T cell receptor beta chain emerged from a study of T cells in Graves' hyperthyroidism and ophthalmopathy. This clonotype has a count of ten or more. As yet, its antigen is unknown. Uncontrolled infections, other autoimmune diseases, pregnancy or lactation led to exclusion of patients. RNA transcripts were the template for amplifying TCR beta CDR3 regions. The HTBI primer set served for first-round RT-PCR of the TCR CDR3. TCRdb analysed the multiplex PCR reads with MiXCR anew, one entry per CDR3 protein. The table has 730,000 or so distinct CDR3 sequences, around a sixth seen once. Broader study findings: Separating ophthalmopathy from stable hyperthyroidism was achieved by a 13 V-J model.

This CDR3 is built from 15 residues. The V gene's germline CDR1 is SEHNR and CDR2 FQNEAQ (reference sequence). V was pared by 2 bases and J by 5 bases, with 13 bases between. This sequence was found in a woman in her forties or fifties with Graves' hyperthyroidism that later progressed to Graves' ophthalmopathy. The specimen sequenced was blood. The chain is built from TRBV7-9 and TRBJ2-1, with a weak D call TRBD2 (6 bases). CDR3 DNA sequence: TGTGCCAGCAGCTTACTTAGCGGAACAAACAATGAGCAGTTCTTC. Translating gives CASSLLSGTNNEQFF.